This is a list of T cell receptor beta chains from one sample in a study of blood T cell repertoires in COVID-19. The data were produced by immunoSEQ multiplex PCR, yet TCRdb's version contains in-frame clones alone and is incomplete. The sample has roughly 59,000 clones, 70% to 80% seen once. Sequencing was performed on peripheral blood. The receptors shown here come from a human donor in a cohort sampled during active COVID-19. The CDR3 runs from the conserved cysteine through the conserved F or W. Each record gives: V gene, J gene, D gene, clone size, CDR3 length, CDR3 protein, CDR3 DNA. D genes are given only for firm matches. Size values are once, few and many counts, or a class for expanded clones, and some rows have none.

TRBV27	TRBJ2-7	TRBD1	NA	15	CASSYRDRGNYEQYF	TGTGCCAGCAGTTATCGGGACAGGGGTAACTACGAGCAGTACTTC
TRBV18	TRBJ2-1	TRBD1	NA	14	CASSPGTGDLEQFF	TGTGCCAGCTCACCGGGGACAGGGGACCTTGAGCAGTTCTTC
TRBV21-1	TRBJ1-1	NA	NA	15	CASSPGGGPNTEAFF	TGTGCCAGCAGCCCAGGCGGGGGGCCGAACACTGAAGCTTTCTTT
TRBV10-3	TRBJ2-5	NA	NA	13	CAISNQGGETQYF	TGTGCCATCAGTAACCAGGGTGGTGAGACCCAGTACTTC
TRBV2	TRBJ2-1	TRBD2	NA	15	CASSVQLAGAQGQFF	TGTGCCAGCAGTGTTCAACTAGCGGGAGCTCAGGGGCAGTTCTTC
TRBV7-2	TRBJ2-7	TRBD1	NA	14	CASSPTGSSYEQYF	TGTGCCAGCAGCCCGACAGGGAGCTCCTACGAGCAGTACTTC
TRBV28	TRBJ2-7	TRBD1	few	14	CASSFRDRGFEQYF	TGTGCCAGCAGTTTCCGGGACAGGGGGTTCGAGCAGTACTTC
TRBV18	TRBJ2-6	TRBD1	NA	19	CASSLRPGQGDSGANVLTF	TGTGCCAGCTCACTTAGACCGGGACAGGGTGACTCTGGGGCCAACGTCCTGACTTTC
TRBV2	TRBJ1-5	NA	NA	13	CASGQFGNQPQHF	TGTGCCAGCGGACAGTTCGGCAATCAGCCCCAGCATTTT
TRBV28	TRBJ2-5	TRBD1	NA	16	CASSGSTGRDQETQYF	TGTGCCAGCAGCGGATCGACAGGGCGAGACCAAGAGACCCAGTACTTC
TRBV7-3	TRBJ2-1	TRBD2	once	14	CASSSLAGVAAQFF	TGTGCCAGCAGCTCACTAGCGGGAGTCGCGGCGCAGTTCTTC
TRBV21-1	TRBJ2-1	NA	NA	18	CASSKILVRRGIYNEQFF	TGTGCCAGCAGCAAAATTCTGGTGCGGCGGGGGATTTACAATGAGCAGTTCTTC
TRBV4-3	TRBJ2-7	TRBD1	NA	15	CASSRDGTGEDEQYF	TGCGCCAGCAGCCGAGACGGGACAGGGGAAGACGAGCAGTACTTC
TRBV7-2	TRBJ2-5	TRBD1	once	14	CASSRDRVDETQYF	TGTGCCAGCAGCCGGGACAGGGTAGATGAGACCCAGTACTTC
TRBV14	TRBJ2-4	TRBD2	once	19	CASSQSWGGSIGAKNIQYF	TGTGCCAGCAGCCAGTCCTGGGGGGGATCTATAGGAGCCAAAAACATTCAGTACTTC
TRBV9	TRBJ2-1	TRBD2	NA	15	CASSGGRLADNEQFF	TGTGCCAGCAGCGGAGGGAGACTAGCGGACAATGAGCAGTTCTTC
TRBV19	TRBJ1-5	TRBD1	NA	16	CASSIRTGGGNQPQHF	TGTGCCAGTAGTATAAGGACAGGGGGCGGAAATCAGCCCCAGCATTTT
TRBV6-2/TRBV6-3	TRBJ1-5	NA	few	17	CASSYSYAGLGNQPQHF	TGTGCCAGCAGTTACTCGTATGCAGGGCTCGGGAATCAGCCCCAGCATTTT
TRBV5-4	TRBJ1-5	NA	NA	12	CASSFSGQPQHF	TGTGCCAGCAGCTTCAGCGGGCAGCCCCAGCATTTT
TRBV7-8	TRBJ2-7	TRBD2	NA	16	CASSPKAGVDRYEQYF	TGTGCCAGCAGCCCAAAAGCGGGAGTGGATCGCTACGAGCAGTACTTC
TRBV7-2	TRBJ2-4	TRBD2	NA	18	CASSFWTSGSGTKNIQYF	TGTGCCAGCAGCTTTTGGACTAGCGGGAGTGGGACCAAAAACATTCAGTACTTC
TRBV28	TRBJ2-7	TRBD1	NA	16	CASSLATGTHYYEQYF	TGTGCCAGCAGTTTGGCGACAGGGACCCATTATTACGAGCAGTACTTC
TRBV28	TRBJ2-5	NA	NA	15	CASSPREGNQETQYF	TGTGCCAGCAGTCCCCGAGAGGGAAACCAAGAGACCCAGTACTTC